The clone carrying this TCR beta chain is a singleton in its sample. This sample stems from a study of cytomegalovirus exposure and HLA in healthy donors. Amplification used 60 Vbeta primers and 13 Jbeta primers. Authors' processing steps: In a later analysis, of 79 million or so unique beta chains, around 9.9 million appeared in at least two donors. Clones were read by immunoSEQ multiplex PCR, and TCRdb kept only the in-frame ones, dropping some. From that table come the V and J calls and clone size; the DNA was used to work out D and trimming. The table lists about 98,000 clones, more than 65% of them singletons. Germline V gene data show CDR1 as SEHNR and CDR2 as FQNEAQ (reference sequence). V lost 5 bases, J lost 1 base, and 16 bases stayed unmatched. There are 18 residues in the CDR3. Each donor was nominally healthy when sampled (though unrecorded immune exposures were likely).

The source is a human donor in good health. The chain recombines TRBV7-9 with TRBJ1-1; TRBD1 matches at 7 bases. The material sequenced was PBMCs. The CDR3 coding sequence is TGTGCCAGCAGCCCCCGTTTATCGATACAGGGGAGGAACACTGAAGCTTTCTTT. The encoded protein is CASSPRLSIQGRNTEAFF.